Below are 8 T cell receptor beta chains sequenced from a single sample in a study of blood T cell repertoires in COVID-19. The assay was immunoSEQ multiplex PCR, and TCRdb's table has in-frame clones only and misses some. The table has approximately 180,000 clones, more than 75% seen once. The sequenced sample was peripheral blood. The receptors shown here come from a person aged 70 to 79 with COVID-19, enrolled during active disease.

The genes are TRBV20-1 and TRBJ2-5, with a tentative D call TRBD2 (5 bases). The CDR3 has 11 residues. Germline V gene sequence: CDR1 DFQATT, CDR2 SNEGSKA (reference sequence). With 0 bases removed from V and 12 bases from J, the gap between germline ends came to 11 bases. This CDR3 reads CSARDVPGKYF. CDR3 nucleotides: TGCAGTGCTAGAGATGTACCGGGGAAGTACTTC.

The chain recombines TRBV5-6 with TRBJ1-6; maybe TRBD1 (6 bases). CDR1 is SGHDT and CDR2 is YYEEEE in the germline V gene. Trimming left V 5 bases short and J 7 bases short, with 19 bases between. The CDR3 spans 16 residues. CDR3: CASSPPSDRRNSPLHF. CDR3 nucleotides: TGTGCCAGCAGTCCCCCATCAGACAGGAGAAATTCACCCCTCCACTTT.

J is TRBJ2-1 and V is TRBV7-8; no clear D gene. V gave up 5 bases and J gave up 4 bases, with 12 bases separating them. CDR1 SGHVS and CDR2 FQNEAQ come from the germline V gene. The CDR3 spans 14 residues. DNA of the CDR3: TGTGCCAGCAGCCCGGGTACGGATTACAATGAGCAGTTCTTC. Protein product: CASSPGTDYNEQFF. Variable domain in full (rest from reference TRBV7-8 and TRBJ2-1): GAGVSQSPRYKVAKRGQDVALRCDPISGHVSLFWYQQALGQGPEFLTYFQNEAQLDKSGLPSDRFFAERPEGSVSTLKIQRTQQEDSAVYLCASSPGTDYNEQFFGPGTRLTVL.

V usage is TRBV28 and J usage is TRBJ2-3; maybe TRBD2 (5 bases). The CDR3 spans 15 residues. Per germline, CDR1 MDHEN and CDR2 SYDVKM. V was shortened by 6 bases and J by 3 bases, with 16 bases between the two germline ends. The CDR3 bases are TGTGCCAGCAGGCCGCCGGGGTTTAGTACAGATACGCAGTATTTT. Translating gives CASRPPGFSTDTQYF.

The rearrangement uses TRBV7-9 and TRBJ1-1; no definite D call. CDR1 is SEHNR, CDR2 FQNEAQ, per germline (reference sequence). This CDR3 contains 16 residues. The ends were cut back, 1 base at V and 0 bases at J, with 12 bases in the middle. In DNA form, the CDR3 reads TGTGCCAGCAGCTTAGATCGTGGGAGCATGAACACTGAAGCTTTCTTT. It translates to CASSLDRGSMNTEAFF.

This clone was observed a single time. The chain carries TRBV5-4 and TRBJ1-4; 9 bases map to TRBD1. The CDR3 runs to 15 residues. Losses at the gene ends were 2 bases for V and 7 bases for J; bases not matched to a gene: 6. The germline gives CDR1 SGHNT, CDR2 YYREEE (reference sequence). CDR3 bases: TGTGCCAGCAGCTTTGGGACAGGGTCGGTTGAAAAACTGTTTTTT. It codes for CASSFGTGSVEKLFF.

V is TRBV19 and J is TRBJ2-3; 7 positions match TRBD1. Germline V gene sequence: CDR1 LNHDA, CDR2 SQIVND (reference sequence). The CDR3 contains 14 residues. Trimming took 8 bases from V and 2 from J; bases not matched to a gene: 7. In DNA form, the CDR3 reads TGTGCCAGTGATGACAGGGCCTACACAGATACGCAGTATTTT. Amino acids: CASDDRAYTDTQYF.

V and J are TRBV28 and TRBJ1-2; D ambiguous. Germline V CDR1 and CDR2: MDHEN, SYDVKM. The CDR3 covers 14 residues. With 7 bases removed from V and 3 bases from J, the gap between germline ends came to 15 bases. The CDR3 DNA sequence: TGTGCCAGCACGAGTCGCCGTCCGGACTATGGCTACACCTTC. It specifies CASTSRRPDYGYTF.